This T cell receptor beta chain was retrieved from a study of control samples from healthy donors and cancer patients. Germline V gene data show CDR1 as SGHRS and CDR2 as YFSETQ. This CDR3 has 16 amino acids. With V trimmed by 5 bases and J by 4 bases, 12 bases remained unmatched. Sequenced by immunoSEQ multiplex PCR; TCRdb stores in-frame clones only, minus some. The sample contains 35,000 to 55,000 clones, less than 95% of which appear only once. The clonotype was recovered from a woman aged 40 to 49 with head and neck cancer. Sequenced material: PBMCs. The chain carries TRBV5-1 and TRBJ2-3, with TRBD1 matching 8 bases. The CDR3 is CASSSQGVAGADTQYF. The CDR3 DNA sequence: TGCGCCAGCAGTTCACAGGGGGTGGCCGGGGCAGATACGCAGTATTTT.